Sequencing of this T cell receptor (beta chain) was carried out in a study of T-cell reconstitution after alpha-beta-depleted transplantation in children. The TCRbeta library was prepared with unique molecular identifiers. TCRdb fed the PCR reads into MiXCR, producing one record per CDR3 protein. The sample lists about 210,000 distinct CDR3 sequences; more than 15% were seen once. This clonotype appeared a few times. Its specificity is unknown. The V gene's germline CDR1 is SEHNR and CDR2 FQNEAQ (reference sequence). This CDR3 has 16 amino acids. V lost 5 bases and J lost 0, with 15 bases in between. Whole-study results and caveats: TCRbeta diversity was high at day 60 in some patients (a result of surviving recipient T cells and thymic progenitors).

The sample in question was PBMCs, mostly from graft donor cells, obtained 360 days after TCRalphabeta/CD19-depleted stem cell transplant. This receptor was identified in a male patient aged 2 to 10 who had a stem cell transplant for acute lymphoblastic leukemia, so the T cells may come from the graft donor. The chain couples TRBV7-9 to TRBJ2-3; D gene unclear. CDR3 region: CASSTQQSTSTDTQYF. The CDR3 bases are TGTGCCAGCAGCACCCAACAGTCTACTAGCACAGATACGCAGTATTTT.